Presented here are 15 T cell receptor beta chains from one specimen sequenced in a study of cytomegalovirus exposure and HLA in healthy donors. The PCR was carried out with 60 Vbeta primers and 13 Jbeta primers. Assay: immunoSEQ multiplex PCR; the TCRdb copy retains only in-frame clones and omits some. The table shows 150,000 or so clones, with roughly 85% occurring only once. Sequencing was performed on PBMCs. The receptors derive from a male donor in good health and CMV-seronegative.

The genes are TRBV4-3 and TRBJ2-7; TRBD2 is a possible D gene (6 bases). The CDR3 covers 15 residues. Germline V lookup: CDR1 LGHNA, CDR2 YSLEER. The V and J ends lost 4 bases and 5 bases respectively, with 18 bases between them. The CDR3 nucleotides are TGCGCCAGCAGCCCAGGGTCATCGGGGGTCCACGAGCAGTACTTC. It encodes CASSPGSSGVHEQYF.

This clone was seen just once. The rearrangement joins TRBV9 to TRBJ1-1; D is uncertain. Trimming shortened V by 0 bases and J by 4 bases, and 7 bases separated the two germline ends. Germline assignment: CDR1 SGDLS and CDR2 YYNGEE. This CDR3 is built from 13 residues. In nucleotides, the CDR3 is TGTGCCAGCAGCGTAGGACCGGGCACTGAAGCTTTCTTT. This sequence encodes CASSVGPGTEAFF.

CDR3 loop: CASSTDIDTEAFF. CDR3 DNA: TGTGCCAGCTCGACGGACATCGACACTGAAGCTTTCTTT. The chain couples TRBV18 to TRBJ1-1; D is perhaps TRBD1 (5 bases). Germline CDR1 and CDR2: KGHSH and LQKENI. Trimming took off 6 bases at V and 3 bases at J, with 11 bases between the two ends. CDR3 length: 13 residues.

The V and J genes are TRBV6-6 and TRBJ1-2; D remains ambiguous. Per germline, CDR1 MNHNY and CDR2 SVGAGI (reference sequence). V gave up 6 bases and J gave up 5 bases, with 7 bases separating them. The CDR3 totals 11 residues. The CDR3 loop is CASSPQYGYTF. In DNA, the CDR3 is TGTGCCAGCAGCCCACAATATGGCTACACCTTC.

The chain links TRBV7-9 to TRBJ2-5; 8 bases line up with TRBD2. The V gene's germline CDR1 is SEHNR and CDR2 FQNEAQ (reference sequence). Trimming cost V 5 bases and J 6 bases; bases outside gene matches: 11. The CDR3 extends over 15 amino acids. Written as DNA, the CDR3 is TGTGCCAGCAGCCCCCCCACTAGCGGCATAAAGACCCAGTACTTC. Encoded protein: CASSPPTSGIKTQYF.

A few counts support this clone. CDR3 sequence reads: CASSHGTDEKLFF. In DNA form, the CDR3 reads TGTGCCAGCTCACACGGGACAGATGAAAAACTGTTTTTT. The chain is built from TRBV18 and TRBJ1-4, with 7 bases identical to TRBD1. The germline CDR1 and CDR2 sequences are KGHSH and LQKENI. Trimming took 4 bases from V and 6 from J; bases not matched to a gene: 2. The length of the CDR3 is 13 residues.

The rearrangement links TRBV2 to TRBJ1-2, with TRBD1 identical over 7 bases. Germline loops: CDR1 SNHLY, CDR2 FYNNEI. The CDR3 covers 14 residues. Trimming at V came to 9 bases and at J to 0 bases, leaving 7 bases not matched to a gene. The chain's CDR3 is CARLGTVTNYGYTF. CDR3 coding DNA: TGTGCCAGACTCGGGACAGTTACTAACTATGGCTACACCTTC.

This chain joins TRBV28 and TRBJ1-5; D remains ambiguous. The CDR3 is 13 amino acids. Trimming removed 7 bases at V and 9 bases at J, with 16 bases between. Germline assignment: CDR1 MDHEN and CDR2 SYDVKM. This CDR3 reads CASTPQPGRPQHF. In nucleotides, the CDR3 is TGTGCCAGCACTCCTCAACCAGGAAGGCCCCAGCATTTT.

V usage is TRBV5-1 and J usage is TRBJ1-3, with 7 bases lining up with TRBD1. There are 18 residues in the CDR3. Germline CDR1 SGHRS, CDR2 YFSETQ. The V segment lost 3 bases and the J segment 7 bases; nucleotides outside the gene matches: 19. CDR3 coding DNA: TGCGCCAGCAGCTCAACACCTACAGGGGCCTTAGGTTCTAACACCATATATTTT. This codes for CASSSTPTGALGSNTIYF. Drawing the rest from reference TRBV5-1 and TRBJ1-3, the complete variable domain is KAGVTQTPRYLIKTRGQQVTLSCSPISGHRSVSWYQQTPGQGLQFLFEYFSETQRNKGNFPGRFSGRQFSNSRSEMNVSTLELGDSALYLCASSSTPTGALGSNTIYFGEGSWLTVV.

This chain links TRBV28 with TRBJ1-4; 9 bases align to TRBD1. This CDR3 is built from 18 residues. The germline CDR1 and CDR2 sequences are MDHEN and SYDVKM. V shed 1 base, J shed 0 bases, and the junction held 6 bases outside the gene matches. CDR3 in amino acids: CASSLFGTGITTNEKLFF. DNA of the CDR3: TGTGCCAGCAGTTTATTCGGGACAGGGATTACAACTAATGAAAAACTGTTTTTT.

The V call is TRBV6-1, the J call TRBJ2-3; the D gene is possibly TRBD1 (5 bases). CDR1 is MNHNS and CDR2 is SASEGT in the germline V gene. Trimming removed 2 bases at V and 2 bases at J, with 11 bases between. This CDR3 is built from 15 residues. The CDR3 protein is CASSERAGFTDTQYF. The CDR3, as DNA: TGTGCCAGCAGTGAAAGGGCAGGGTTCACAGATACGCAGTATTTT.

This clone turned up a few times. This chain joins TRBV6-1 and TRBJ2-1; TRBD2 agrees at 12 bases. Trimming at V came to 4 bases and at J to 0 bases, leaving 13 bases not matched to a gene. From germline, CDR1 is MNHNS and CDR2 SASEGT. The CDR3 runs 20 residues. The CDR3: CASSAQVTSGSITSYNEQFF. In DNA form, the CDR3 reads TGTGCCAGCAGTGCCCAAGTGACTAGCGGGAGTATTACCTCCTACAATGAGCAGTTCTTC.

The chain links TRBV6-5 to TRBJ2-7; 7 positions match TRBD2. J was trimmed by 3 bases and V by 0 bases; bases with no gene match: 8. The CDR3 has 16 amino acids. Germline CDR1 and CDR2: MNHEY and SVGAGI. The CDR3 coding sequence is TGTGCCAGCAGTTACTCTCTTTGGGGGAGGGGCTACGAGCAGTACTTC. Its translation: CASSYSLWGRGYEQYF.

The V and J genes are TRBV5-5 and TRBJ1-4, with TRBD1 identical over 9 bases. J gave up 3 bases and V 4 bases, and 10 bases lay outside the gene matches. This CDR3 spans 17 amino acids. Germline V gene data show CDR1 as SGHKS and CDR2 as YYEKEE (reference sequence). The CDR3 here is CASSRRQGGGANEKLFF. The CDR3 nucleotides read TGTGCCAGCAGCCGTCGACAGGGGGGCGGGGCTAATGAAAAACTGTTTTTT.

V gene TRBV6-6 combines with J gene TRBJ1-5; 9 positions match TRBD1. Germline V CDR1 and CDR2: MNHNY, SVGAGI (reference sequence). With V trimmed by 7 bases and J by 7 bases, 11 bases remained unmatched. The CDR3 runs 15 residues. In DNA form, the CDR3 reads TGTGCCAGCACGAGCCGGACAGGGGATGGGCAGCCCCAGCATTTT. Protein product: CASTSRTGDGQPQHF.